Presented here are 13 T cell receptor beta chains from one specimen sequenced in a study of blood T cell repertoires in COVID-19. TCRdb's copy holds only in-frame clones and misses some; the assay was immunoSEQ multiplex PCR. The data show under 250,000 clones, with roughly 86% seen just once and roughly 2.6% held by the top ten. Specimen: PBMCs or T cells enriched from blood (not recorded which). These receptor sequences come from a woman in her thirties with acute COVID-19.

The gene calls are TRBV4-3 and TRBJ1-4; D is undetermined. Trimming removed 0 bases at V and 0 bases at J, with 5 bases between. The CDR3 length is 15 residues. Germline lookup yields CDR1 LGHNA and CDR2 YSLEER. The CDR3 region has the DNA TGCGCCAGCAGCCAAGACCGTACAACTAATGAAAAACTGTTTTTT. Protein sequence: CASSQDRTTNEKLFF.

The chain couples TRBV12-5 to TRBJ1-2; D gene uncertain. The CDR3 sequence is 13 residues long. V was cut by 1 base and J by 4 bases, with 7 bases left in between. Germline V CDR1 and CDR2: LGHNT, FRNRAP. The CDR3 loop is CASGLAPGYGYTF. The CDR3, as DNA: TGTGCTAGTGGTTTGGCCCCCGGCTATGGCTACACCTTC.

This clone appeared once. V is TRBV5-1 and J is TRBJ1-1; D call uncertain. CDR1 and CDR2 from the germline V gene are SGHRS and YFSETQ. Between the trimmed V and J ends, which lost 0 bases and 3 bases, there was a span of 12 bases. CDR3 length: 15 residues. CDR3 protein: CASSLAIGGYTEAFF. As DNA, the CDR3 is TGCGCCAGCAGCTTGGCCATAGGAGGGTACACTGAAGCTTTCTTT.

The chain is built from TRBV12-3 or TRBV12-4 and TRBJ1-1; tentative D call: TRBD1 (5 bases). The V end lost 5 bases, the J end lost 1 base, and 8 bases lay between the germline ends. The CDR3 is 13 amino acids. Here the CDR3 DNA reads TGTGCCAGCAGTGGACAATCGAACACTGAAGCTTTCTTT. Amino acids: CASSGQSNTEAFF.

This clone was seen a few times. The chain has TRBV29-1 and TRBJ1-2; a possible D gene is TRBD1 (5 bases). The CDR3 consists of 13 residues. Germline V lookup: CDR1 SQVTM, CDR2 ANQGSEA. V was shortened by 3 bases and J by 6 bases, with 14 bases between the two germline ends. The CDR3 bases are TGCAGCGTTGATGGGCCGGAGGGACATGGCTACACCTTC. Translating gives CSVDGPEGHGYTF. Full variable domain (rest looked up from reference TRBV29-1 and TRBJ1-2): SAVISQKPSRDICQRGTSLTIQCQVDSQVTMMFWYRQQPGQSLTLIATANQGSEATYESGFVIDKFPISRPNLTFSTLTVSNMSPEDSSIYLCSVDGPEGHGYTFGSGTRLTVV.

The genes are TRBV5-6 and TRBJ1-2; D not resolved. The V gene's germline CDR1 is SGHDT and CDR2 YYEEEE. This CDR3 is built from 12 residues. V was trimmed by 2 bases and J by 6 bases, leaving 8 bases between them. The CDR3 nucleotides read TGTGCCAGCAGCTTAACTCTAAATGGCTACACCTTC. Translation gives CASSLTLNGYTF. Looking up the rest from reference TRBV5-6 and TRBJ1-2 gives the full variable domain: DAGVTQSPTHLIKTRGQQVTLRCSPKSGHDTVSWYQQALGQGPQFIFQYYEEEERQRGNFPDRFSGHQFPNYSSELNVNALLLGDSALYLCASSLTLNGYTFGSGTRLTVV.

The CDR3 nucleotides are TGTGCCAGCAGCTTGACAAACAGGGACGAGCAGTACTTC. Translated: CASSLTNRDEQYF. V usage is TRBV7-2 and J usage is TRBJ2-7, with D perhaps matching TRBD1 (6 bases). The ends were cut back, 3 bases at V and 5 bases at J, with 11 bases in the middle. The CDR3 length is 13 residues. Per the germline V gene, CDR1 is SGHTA and CDR2 is FQGNSA. Full variable domain (outside the CDR3, taken from reference TRBV7-2 and TRBJ2-7): GAGVSQSPSNKVTEKGKDVELRCDPISGHTALYWYRQSLGQGLEFLIYFQGNSAPDKSGLPSDRFSAERTGGSVSTLTIQRTQQEDSAVYLCASSLTNRDEQYFGPGTRLTVT.

The V call is TRBV14, the J call TRBJ1-1; D is possibly TRBD1 (5 bases). The CDR3 is 15 amino acids. The germline CDR1 and CDR2 sequences are SGHDN and FVKESK. V gave up 1 base and J gave up 4 bases, with 13 bases separating them. The CDR3 here is CASSQALWGPTEAFF. The CDR3 nucleotides are TGTGCCAGCAGCCAAGCTTTATGGGGCCCCACTGAAGCTTTCTTT.

The CDR3 is CASSLGALEKLFF. In nucleotides, the CDR3 is TGTGCCAGCAGCTTGGGAGCTCTTGAAAAACTGTTTTTT. The genes are TRBV5-5 and TRBJ1-4; no clear D. The V end lost 0 bases, the J end lost 7 bases, and 7 bases lay between the germline ends. The CDR3 is 13 residues long. Germline V gene lookup returns CDR1 SGHKS and CDR2 YYEKEE (reference sequence).

V is TRBV18 and J is TRBJ2-5, with 10 bases lining up with TRBD2. The CDR3 has 15 amino acids. The germline CDR1 and CDR2 sequences are KGHSH and LQKENI. The V segment lost 4 bases and the J segment 2 bases; nucleotides outside the gene matches: 4. CDR3 coding DNA: TGTGCCAGCTCACTTCTTAGCGGGGGGCAAGAGACCCAGTACTTC. Translating it yields CASSLLSGGQETQYF.

The CDR3: CSAIAGETQYF. In nucleotides, the CDR3 is TGCAGTGCTATAGCTGGAGAGACCCAGTACTTC. The chain employs TRBV20-1 and TRBJ2-5; D is uncertain. Germline V gene data show CDR1 as DFQATT and CDR2 as SNEGSKA (reference sequence). The ends were cut back, 4 bases at V and 4 bases at J, with 7 bases in the middle. The CDR3 loop spans 11 amino acids.

This chain connects TRBV5-1 to TRBJ1-2; possible D gene TRBD1, 5 bases. The CDR3 sequence is 13 residues long. The germline CDR1 and CDR2 sequences are SGHRS and YFSETQ. Trimming stripped 4 bases from V and 8 bases from J, with 15 bases between. The chain's CDR3 is CASSPGLSAGYTF. The CDR3 DNA follows: TGCGCCAGCAGCCCGGGACTCTCCGCGGGCTACACCTTC.

The chain joins TRBV4-1 to TRBJ1-4, with D possibly being TRBD1 (6 bases). The CDR3 covers 19 residues. V shed 0 bases and J shed 0 bases, with 17 bases lying between them. Germline CDR1 MGHRA, CDR2 YSYEKL. The CDR3 DNA reads TGCGCCAGCAGCCAAGAGGCCCTGGGGGGGGCCGCAACTAATGAAAAACTGTTTTTT. Encoded protein: CASSQEALGGAATNEKLFF.